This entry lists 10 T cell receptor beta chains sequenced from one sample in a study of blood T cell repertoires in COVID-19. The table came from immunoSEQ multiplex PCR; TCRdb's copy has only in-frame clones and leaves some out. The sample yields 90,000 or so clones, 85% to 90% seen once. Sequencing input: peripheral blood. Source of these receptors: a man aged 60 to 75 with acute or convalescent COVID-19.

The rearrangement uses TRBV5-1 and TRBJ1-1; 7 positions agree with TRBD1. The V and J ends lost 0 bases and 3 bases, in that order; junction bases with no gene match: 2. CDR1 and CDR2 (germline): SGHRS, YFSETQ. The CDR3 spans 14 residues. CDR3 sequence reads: CASSLEGGYTEAFF. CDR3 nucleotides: TGCGCCAGCAGCTTGGAAGGGGGCTACACTGAAGCTTTCTTT.

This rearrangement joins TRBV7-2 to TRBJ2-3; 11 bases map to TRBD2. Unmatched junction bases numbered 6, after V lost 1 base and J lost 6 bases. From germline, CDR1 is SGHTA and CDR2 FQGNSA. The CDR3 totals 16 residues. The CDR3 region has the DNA TGTGCCAGCAGCTTAGATAGCGGGGGGGCATCTGATACGCAGTATTTT. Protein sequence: CASSLDSGGASDTQYF.

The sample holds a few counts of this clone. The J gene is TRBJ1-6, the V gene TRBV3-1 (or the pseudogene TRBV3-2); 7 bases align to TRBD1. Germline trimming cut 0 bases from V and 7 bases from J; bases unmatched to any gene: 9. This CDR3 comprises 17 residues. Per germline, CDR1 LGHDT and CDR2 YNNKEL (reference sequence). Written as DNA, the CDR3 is TGTGCCAGCAGCCAAGATGGTTCGGGACAGCCAAATTCACCCCTCCACTTT. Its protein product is CASSQDGSGQPNSPLHF.

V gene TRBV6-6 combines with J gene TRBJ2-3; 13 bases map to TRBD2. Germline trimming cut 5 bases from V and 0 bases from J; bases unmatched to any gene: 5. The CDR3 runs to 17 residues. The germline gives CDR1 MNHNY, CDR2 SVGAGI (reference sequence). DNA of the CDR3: TGTGCCAGCAGTCGGGGGACTAGCGGGGTTAGCACAGATACGCAGTATTTT. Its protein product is CASSRGTSGVSTDTQYF.

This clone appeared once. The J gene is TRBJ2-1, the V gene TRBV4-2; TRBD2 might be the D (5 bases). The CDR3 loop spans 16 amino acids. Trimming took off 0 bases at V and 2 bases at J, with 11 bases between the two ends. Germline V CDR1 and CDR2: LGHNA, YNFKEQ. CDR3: CASSQEITGTYNEQFF. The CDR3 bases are TGTGCCAGCAGCCAAGAAATAACCGGGACCTACAATGAGCAGTTCTTC.

The CDR3 coding sequence is TGTGCCAGCAGTTTAAAGAGAGACTATGGCTACACCTTC. Amino acid sequence: CASSLKRDYGYTF. The chain recombines TRBV12-3 or TRBV12-4 with TRBJ1-2; D is uncertain. Trimming shortened V by 2 bases and J by 3 bases, and 7 bases separated the two germline ends. The length of the CDR3 is 13 residues.

Here the CDR3 DNA reads TGTGCCAGCAAGGTTGGGGGGACCGGGGAGCTGTTTTTT. Its protein is CASKVGGTGELFF. The gene calls are TRBV6-5 and TRBJ2-2, with a possible D match to TRBD2 (6 bases). CDR3 length: 13 residues. Germline assignment: CDR1 MNHEY and CDR2 SVGAGI. Trimming cost V 7 bases and J 5 bases, with 11 bases left between them.

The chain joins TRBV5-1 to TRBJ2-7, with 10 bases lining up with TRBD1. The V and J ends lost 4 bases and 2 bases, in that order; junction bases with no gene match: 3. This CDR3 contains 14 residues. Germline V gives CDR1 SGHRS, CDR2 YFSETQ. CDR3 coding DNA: TGCGCCAGCAGCAAAGGGACAGGGGCCTACGAGCAGTACTTC. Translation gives CASSKGTGAYEQYF.

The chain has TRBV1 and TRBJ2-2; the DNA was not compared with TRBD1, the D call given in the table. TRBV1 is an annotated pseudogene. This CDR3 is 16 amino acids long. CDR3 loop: CTSSQEPGQNTGELFF. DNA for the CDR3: TGCACCAGCAGCCAAGAACCGGGACAGAACACCGGGGAGCTGTTTTTT.

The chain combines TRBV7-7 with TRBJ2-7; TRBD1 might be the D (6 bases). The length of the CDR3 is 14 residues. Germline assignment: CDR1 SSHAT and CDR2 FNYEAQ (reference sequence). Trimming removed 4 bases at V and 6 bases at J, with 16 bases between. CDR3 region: CASSYHRDSAEQYF. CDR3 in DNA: TGTGCCAGCAGCTACCACAGGGATTCTGCCGAGCAGTACTTC. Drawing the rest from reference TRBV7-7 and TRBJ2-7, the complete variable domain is GAGVSQSPRYKVTKRGQDVTLRCDPISSHATLYWYQQALGQGPEFLTYFNYEAQPDKSGLPSDRFSAERPEGSISTLTIQRTEQRDSAMYRCASSYHRDSAEQYFGPGTRLTVT.